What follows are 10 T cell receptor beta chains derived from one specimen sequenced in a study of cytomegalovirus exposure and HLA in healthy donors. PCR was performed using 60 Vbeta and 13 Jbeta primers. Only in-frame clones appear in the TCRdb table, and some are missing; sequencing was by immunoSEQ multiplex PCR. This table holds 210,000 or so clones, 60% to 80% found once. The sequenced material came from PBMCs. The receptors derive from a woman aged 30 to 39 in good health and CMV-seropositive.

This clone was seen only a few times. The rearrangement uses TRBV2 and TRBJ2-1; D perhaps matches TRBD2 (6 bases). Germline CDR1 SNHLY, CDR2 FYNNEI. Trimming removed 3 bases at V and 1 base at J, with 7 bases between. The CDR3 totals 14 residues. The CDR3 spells CASSEEGSYNEQFF. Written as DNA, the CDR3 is TGTGCCAGCAGTGAGGAGGGGTCCTACAATGAGCAGTTCTTC.

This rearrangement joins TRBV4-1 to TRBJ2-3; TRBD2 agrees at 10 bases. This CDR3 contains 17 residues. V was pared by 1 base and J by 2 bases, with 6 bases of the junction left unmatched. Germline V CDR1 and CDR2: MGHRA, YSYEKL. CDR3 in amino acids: CASSQGSGGASTDTQYF. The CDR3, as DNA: TGCGCCAGCAGCCAAGGGAGCGGGGGGGCCTCCACAGATACGCAGTATTTT.

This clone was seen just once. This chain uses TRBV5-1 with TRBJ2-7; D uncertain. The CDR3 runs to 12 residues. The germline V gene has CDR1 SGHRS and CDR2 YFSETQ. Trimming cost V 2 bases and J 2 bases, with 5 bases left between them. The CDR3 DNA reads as TGCGCCAGCAGCTTCACAGCCTACGAGCAGTACTTC. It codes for CASSFTAYEQYF.

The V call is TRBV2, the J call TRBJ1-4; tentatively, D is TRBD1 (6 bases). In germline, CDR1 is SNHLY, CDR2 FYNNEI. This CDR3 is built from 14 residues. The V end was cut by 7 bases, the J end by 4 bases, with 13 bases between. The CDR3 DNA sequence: TGTGCCAGCACCGGGACATTTATTAATGAAAAACTGTTTTTT. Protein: CASTGTFINEKLFF.

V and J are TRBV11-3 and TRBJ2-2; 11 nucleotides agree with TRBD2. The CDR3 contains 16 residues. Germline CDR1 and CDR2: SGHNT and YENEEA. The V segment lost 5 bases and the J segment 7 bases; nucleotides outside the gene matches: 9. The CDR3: CASSGLAGGGIGELFF. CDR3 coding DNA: TGTGCCAGCAGCGGCTTAGCGGGAGGGGGAATCGGGGAGCTGTTTTTT.

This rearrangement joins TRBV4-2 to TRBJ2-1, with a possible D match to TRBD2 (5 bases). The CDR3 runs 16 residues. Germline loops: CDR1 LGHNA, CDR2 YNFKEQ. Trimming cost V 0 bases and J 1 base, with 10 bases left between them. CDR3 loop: CASSQDSVSSYNEQFF. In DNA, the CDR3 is TGTGCCAGCAGCCAAGATAGCGTAAGTTCCTACAATGAGCAGTTCTTC.

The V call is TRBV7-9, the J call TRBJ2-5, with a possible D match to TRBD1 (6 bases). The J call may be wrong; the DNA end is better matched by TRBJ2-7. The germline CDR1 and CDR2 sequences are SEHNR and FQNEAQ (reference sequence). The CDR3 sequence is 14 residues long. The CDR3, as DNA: TGTGCCAGCAGCTTCCAGGGGCCCTCCTACGAGCAGTACTTC. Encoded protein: CASSFQGPSYEQYF.

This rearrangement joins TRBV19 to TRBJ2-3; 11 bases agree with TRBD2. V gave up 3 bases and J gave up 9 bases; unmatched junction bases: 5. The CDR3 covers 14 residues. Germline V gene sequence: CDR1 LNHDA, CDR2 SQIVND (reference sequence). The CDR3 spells CASSILAGGSTQYF. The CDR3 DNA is TGTGCCAGTAGTATTCTAGCGGGAGGATCGACGCAGTATTTT.

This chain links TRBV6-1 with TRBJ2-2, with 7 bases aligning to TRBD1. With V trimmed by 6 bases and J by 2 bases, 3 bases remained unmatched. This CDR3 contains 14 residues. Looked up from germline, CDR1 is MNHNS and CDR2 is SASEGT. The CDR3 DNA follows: TGTGCCAGCAGCGGACAGGTCAACACCGGGGAGCTGTTTTTT. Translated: CASSGQVNTGELFF.

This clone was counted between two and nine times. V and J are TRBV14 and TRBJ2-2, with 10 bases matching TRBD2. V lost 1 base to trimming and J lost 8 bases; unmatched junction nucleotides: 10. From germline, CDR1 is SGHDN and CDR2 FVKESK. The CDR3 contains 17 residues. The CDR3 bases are TGTGCCAGCAGCCAAGGAAGGGCTAGCGGGAGAACTGGGGAGCTGTTTTTT. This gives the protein CASSQGRASGRTGELFF.